Listed here are 24 T cell receptor beta chains from one sample, sequenced in a study of T cell repertoires in cytomegalovirus infection. TCRdb re-derived calls from the reads in MiXCR, one entry per CDR3 protein. In the table there are 350,000 to 500,000 distinct CDR3 sequences, approximately 33% of which are singletons. Sequencing was carried out using PBMCs. Receptor source: a human donor in good health (CMV status not recorded). Some clones in this sample may be carry-over from other donors' samples.

The J gene is TRBJ2-7, the V gene TRBV4-1; no firm D call. Germline V CDR1 and CDR2: MGHRA, YSYEKL. Trimming shortened V by 1 base and J by 2 bases, and 15 bases separated the two germline ends. This CDR3 contains 16 residues. The CDR3 region has the DNA TGCGCCAGCAGCCAAGCCCCGGCCTGGTTGGCCTACGAGCAGTACTTC. It yields the protein CASSQAPAWLAYEQYF.

With respect to this clonotype: The CDR3 does not end in the conserved phenylalanine or tryptophan, so this is likely a read error. The rearrangement joins TRBV20-1 to TRBJ2-1; the D is unclear. The V end lost 1 base, the J end lost 5 bases, and 9 bases lay between the germline ends. This CDR3 is built from 13 residues. CDR1 is DFQATT, CDR2 SNEGSKA, per germline (reference sequence). The CDR3 DNA follows: TGCAGTGCTAGAGGGCGGCTCGACAATGAGCAGTTCTTA. Translated, it gives CSARGRLDNEQFL.

This clonotype was picked up a small number of times. The chain couples TRBV6-5 to TRBJ1-5; no definite D call. CDR3 size: 18 residues. The germline V and J ends were trimmed by 2 bases and 0 bases, with 17 bases remaining between them. Germline-derived CDR1 and CDR2 are MNHEY and SVGAGI. CDR3 sequence (DNA): TGTGCCAGCAGTTACCGGCCGCCTAGTTTCTATAGCAATCAGCCCCAGCATTTT. It yields the protein CASSYRPPSFYSNQPQHF.

There are many counts of this clonotype. This chain connects TRBV27 to TRBJ1-1, with D uncertain. The CDR3 spans 13 residues. Germline V CDR1 and CDR2: MNHEY, SMNVEV (reference sequence). V shed 6 bases and J shed 3 bases, with 11 bases lying between them. Written as DNA, the CDR3 is TGTGCCAGCAGCCACGCGTGGGACACTGAAGCTTTCTTT. This sequence encodes CASSHAWDTEAFF.

The chain joins TRBV5-6 to TRBJ2-2; TRBD2 agrees at 11 bases. CDR3 length: 18 amino acids. Per germline, CDR1 SGHDT and CDR2 YYEEEE. Trimming cost V 5 bases and J 0 bases; bases outside gene matches: 9. The CDR3 DNA is TGTGCCAGCAGACCGAGACTAGCGGGAATTGCGAACACCGGGGAGCTGTTTTTT. This sequence encodes CASRPRLAGIANTGELFF.

The chain links TRBV19 to TRBJ2-2; perhaps TRBD2 as D (6 bases). The CDR3 runs to 16 residues. Per germline, CDR1 LNHDA and CDR2 SQIVND (reference sequence). V lost 0 bases and J 4 bases, leaving 12 bases between the germline ends. The CDR3 protein is CASSIDISGVTGELFF. The CDR3 DNA is TGTGCCAGTAGTATAGATATATCGGGGGTCACCGGGGAGCTGTTTTTT.

The CDR3 DNA reads TGTGCCAGCAGCTTAACCCCCGACACGGAATCTTTCTTT. Protein: CASSLTPDTESFF. The chain carries TRBV7-3 and TRBJ1-1, with D unclear. Germline CDR1 reads SGHTA; CDR2 reads FQGTGA. This CDR3 contains 13 residues. The ends were cut back, 0 bases at V and 12 bases at J, with 14 bases in the middle.

This clonotype was counted a single time. V gene TRBV4-3 combines with J gene TRBJ2-7; a possible D gene is TRBD2 (5 bases). Per germline, CDR1 LGHNA and CDR2 YSLEER. V lost 0 bases to trimming and J lost 3 bases, with 9 bases between them. CDR3 length equals 14 residues. This CDR3 is CASSQEDGDYEQYF. The CDR3 DNA sequence: TGCGCCAGCAGCCAAGAAGACGGGGACTACGAGCAGTACTTC.

This clonotype was counted only a few times. The V call is TRBV12-3 or TRBV12-4, the J call TRBJ1-1, with 10 nucleotides matching TRBD1. The CDR3 extends over 16 amino acids. V lost 5 bases to trimming and J lost 5 bases; unmatched junction nucleotides: 11. CDR3 residues: CASSPRPGQGYTEAFF. CDR3 in DNA: TGTGCCAGCAGTCCAAGACCGGGACAGGGGTATACTGAAGCTTTCTTT.

The chain couples TRBV19 to TRBJ2-2, with D possibly TRBD2 on 5 matching bases. CDR1 is LNHDA and CDR2 is SQIVND in the germline V gene (reference sequence). This CDR3 has 16 amino acids. The V and J ends lost 5 bases and 6 bases respectively, with 19 bases between them. The CDR3 reads CASSPHRASGAGELFF. The CDR3 bases are TGTGCCAGTAGTCCTCACCGGGCCTCCGGGGCCGGGGAGCTGTTTTTT.

In its sample, this clonotype was seen a few times. The chain couples TRBV7-9 to TRBJ1-5; D is unclear. V was shortened by 5 bases and J by 1 base, with 9 bases between the two germline ends. The CDR3 loop spans 14 amino acids. Germline CDR1 and CDR2: SEHNR and FQNEAQ (reference sequence). Here the CDR3 DNA reads TGTGCCAGCAGCCCCTGGGGAAGCAATCAGCCCCAGCATTTT. Its translation: CASSPWGSNQPQHF. Supplemented by reference TRBV7-9 and TRBJ1-5, the full variable domain reads DTGVSQNPRHKITKRGQNVTFRCDPISEHNRLYWYRQTLGQGPEFLTYFQNEAQLEKSRLLSDRFSAERPKGSFSTLEIQRTEQGDSAMYLCASSPWGSNQPQHFGDGTRLSIL.

J is TRBJ1-1 and V is TRBV12-3 or TRBV12-4, with D possibly being TRBD1 (5 bases). This CDR3 comprises 13 residues. V gave up 3 bases and J gave up 3 bases, with 8 bases separating them. The CDR3 loop is CASSLYRYTEAFF. The CDR3, as DNA: TGTGCCAGCAGTTTGTACAGGTACACTGAAGCTTTCTTT.

The chain links TRBV12-3 or TRBV12-4 to TRBJ2-3; 15 bases map to TRBD2. V shed 6 bases and J 5 bases; nucleotides not matched to a gene: 6. CDR3 length: 16 residues. The DNA of the CDR3 is TGTGCCAGCAGGAGGACTAGCGGGGGGGCCAGAGATACGCAGTATTTT. The encoded protein is CASRRTSGGARDTQYF.

The chain is built from TRBV18 and TRBJ2-4; 7 nucleotides line up with TRBD1. CDR3 length: 13 residues. Germline CDR1 and CDR2: KGHSH and LQKENI. The junction had 8 bases not matched to a gene; V was cut back by 8 bases and J by 7 bases. The CDR3 nucleotides are TGTGCCAGCCAGACAGGGTTGGAGAACATTCAGTACTTC. Residues: CASQTGLENIQYF.

With respect to this clonotype: A much more abundant neighbour one base away suggests this may be a read error. The CDR3 does not close with the conserved phenylalanine or tryptophan, likely indicating a read error. This chain connects TRBV5-1 to TRBJ2-7; no clear D gene. Trimming shortened V by 0 bases and J by 2 bases, and 9 bases separated the two germline ends. CDR1 is SGHRS and CDR2 is YFSETQ in the germline V gene. There are 14 residues in the CDR3. The CDR3 nucleotides read TGCGCCAGCAGCTTGGTCGTGTCCCCCTACGAGCAGTACTTA. Its protein product is CASSLVVSPYEQYL.

V usage is TRBV2 and J usage is TRBJ1-2; D unclear. Looked up from germline, CDR1 is SNHLY and CDR2 is FYNNEI. V lost 6 bases and J 1 base, leaving 6 bases between the germline ends. This CDR3 has 12 residues. CDR3 residues: CASSGDNYGYTF. The CDR3 DNA reads as TGTGCCAGCAGCGGGGATAACTATGGCTACACCTTC. Drawing the rest from reference TRBV2 and TRBJ1-2, the complete variable domain is EPEVTQTPSHQVTQMGQEVILRCVPISNHLYFYWYRQILGQKVEFLVSFYNNEISEKSEIFDDQFSVERPDGSNFTLKIRSTKLEDSAMYFCASSGDNYGYTFGSGTRLTVV.

V and J are TRBV18 and TRBJ2-5, with no clear D. Germline V CDR1 and CDR2: KGHSH, LQKENI. Trimming pared 6 bases from V and 10 bases from J, leaving 15 bases between. The CDR3 spans 12 residues. The CDR3 DNA follows: TGTGCCAGCTCCGACCCGGGCGAAGACCAGTACTTC. This encodes CASSDPGEDQYF.

As to this clonotype: Germline and junction disagree at one end, which may indicate a read error. The chain recombines TRBV27 with TRBJ1-2, with D possibly matching TRBD1 (5 bases). The CDR3 sequence is 13 residues long. Germline V gives CDR1 MNHEY, CDR2 SMNVEV (reference sequence). The CDR3 DNA is TGTGCCAGAAGTTGGGACGGAGCCTATTTCTACACCTTC. It translates to CARSWDGAYFYTF.

The table lists this clonotype with many counts. This chain connects TRBV7-2 to TRBJ2-7; TRBD2 agrees at 8 bases. The CDR3 contains 15 residues. Germline values: CDR1 SGHTA, CDR2 FQGNSA. With 2 bases clipped from V and 6 bases from J, the junction kept 9 bases outside the gene matches. The CDR3 DNA is TGTGCCAGCAGCTTAATGACGGGGGGGTGGAGCGAGCAGTACTTC. Protein sequence: CASSLMTGGWSEQYF.

This clonotype was recorded at least ten times. CDR3 sequence reads: CASSLVTGASVDTQYF. DNA for the CDR3: TGTGCCAGCAGCTTAGTAACGGGGGCGTCCGTAGATACGCAGTATTTT. V usage is TRBV11-2 and J usage is TRBJ2-3; D assignment may be TRBD1 or TRBD2 (6 bases each). V lost 1 base and J 5 bases, leaving 16 bases between the germline ends. CDR1 is SGHAT and CDR2 is FQNNGV in the germline V gene. There are 16 residues in the CDR3.

There are a few counts of this clonotype. The J gene is TRBJ1-5, the V gene TRBV3-1; the D gene is possibly TRBD1 (6 bases). Trimming took off 5 bases at V and 5 bases at J, with 16 bases between the two ends. Germline-derived CDR1 and CDR2 are LGHDT and YNNKEL (reference sequence). CDR3 length: 15 residues. The CDR3 protein is CASSDGTGRHQPQHF. Here the CDR3 DNA reads TGTGCCAGCAGCGACGGTACAGGGCGACATCAGCCCCAGCATTTT.

The chain carries TRBV5-1 and TRBJ1-2; D unclear. The CDR3 has 15 amino acids. Germline values: CDR1 SGHRS, CDR2 YFSETQ. Trimming took 4 bases from V and 0 from J, leaving 13 bases between them. In DNA, the CDR3 is TGCGCCAGCAGCCCGGACGGAACATCTAACTATGGCTACACCTTC. Its protein product is CASSPDGTSNYGYTF.

This clonotype was found a few times. The rearrangement uses TRBV7-9 and TRBJ1-1; D is unresolved. The CDR3 extends over 17 amino acids. The germline CDR1 and CDR2 sequences are SEHNR and FQNEAQ (reference sequence). Trimming shortened V by 1 base and J by 3 bases, and 18 bases separated the two germline ends. CDR3 sequence (DNA): TGTGCCAGCAGCTTAGAGGAGGGCAGTGAGTTGGACACTGAAGCTTTCTTT. Its translation is CASSLEEGSELDTEAFF.

This clonotype was detected only a few times. The rearrangement uses TRBV20-1 and TRBJ2-1; either TRBD1 or TRBD2 may supply D (5 bases each). The length of the CDR3 is 11 residues. CDR1 and CDR2 from the germline V gene are DFQATT and SNEGSKA (reference sequence). Trimming pared 1 base from V and 10 bases from J, leaving 8 bases between. The CDR3: CSARAGTEQFF. The CDR3 nucleotides read TGCAGTGCTAGAGCCGGGACGGAGCAGTTCTTC.